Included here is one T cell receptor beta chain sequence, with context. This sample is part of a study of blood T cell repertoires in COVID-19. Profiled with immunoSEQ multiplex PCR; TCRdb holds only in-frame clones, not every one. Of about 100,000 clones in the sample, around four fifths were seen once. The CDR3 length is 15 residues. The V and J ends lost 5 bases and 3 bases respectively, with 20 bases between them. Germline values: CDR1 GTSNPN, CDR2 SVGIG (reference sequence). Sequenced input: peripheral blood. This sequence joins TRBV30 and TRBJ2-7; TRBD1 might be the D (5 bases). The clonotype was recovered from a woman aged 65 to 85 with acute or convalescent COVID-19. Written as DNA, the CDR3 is TGTGCCTGGGACAGAGGCCACTCAGTAGTCTACGAGCAGTACTTC. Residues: CAWDRGHSVVYEQYF.